These 21 T cell receptor beta chains share one sample of origin, sequenced in a study of T-cell reconstitution after alpha-beta-depleted transplantation in children. As it was prepared, the TCRbeta library received unique molecular identifiers. MiXCR, run by TCRdb on the PCR reads, gives a single entry per CDR3 protein. The sample yields 300,000 or so distinct CDR3 sequences, approximately 23% seen once. Sample: PBMCs, mostly from graft donor cells, taken 180 days after TCRalphabeta/CD19-depleted stem cell transplant. These receptors came from a male patient between 10 and 17 years old who had a stem cell transplant for acute lymphoblastic leukemia, so the T cells may come from the graft donor.

Only a few counts were recorded for this clonotype. This chain links TRBV20-1 with TRBJ2-1, with 11 bases fitting TRBD2. Trimming at V came to 6 bases and at J to 8 bases, leaving 9 bases not matched to a gene. Germline V lookup: CDR1 DFQATT, CDR2 SNEGSKA (reference sequence). The CDR3 spans 14 residues. The CDR3 loop reads CSALLSGRADEQFF. In DNA, the CDR3 is TGCAGTGCCCTACTTAGCGGGAGGGCCGATGAGCAGTTCTTC.

In its sample, this clonotype was seen a few times. In nucleotides, the CDR3 is TGTGCCAGCAGCGTAGGAGGCGGGACTCACGAGCAGTACTTC. Its translation is CASSVGGGTHEQYF. The chain employs TRBV9 and TRBJ2-7, with TRBD2 as a possible D gene (6 bases). V was cut by 0 bases and J by 5 bases, with 12 bases left in between. CDR1 and CDR2 (germline): SGDLS, YYNGEE. The CDR3 runs to 14 residues.

This clonotype has a count of ten or more. This chain's CDR3 is CASSLLESNQPQHF. The DNA of the CDR3 is TGTGCCAGCAGTTTATTGGAAAGCAATCAGCCCCAGCATTTT. V usage is TRBV12-3 or TRBV12-4 and J usage is TRBJ1-5; D gene uncertain. V was shortened by 2 bases and J by 1 base, with 6 bases between the two germline ends. The CDR3 is made up of 14 amino acids.

The rearrangement links TRBV7-2 to TRBJ2-5; 10 nucleotides match TRBD2. From germline, CDR1 is SGHTA and CDR2 FQGNSA. The CDR3 runs to 17 residues. The trim removed 4 bases at V and 0 bases at J, leaving 8 bases unmatched. The CDR3 region has the DNA TGTGCCAGCAGCTCCTCCCTAGCGGGAGAATACCAAGAGACCCAGTACTTC. Its translation is CASSSSLAGEYQETQYF.

The rearrangement joins TRBV5-1 to TRBJ1-3; the match to TRBD1 covers 9 bases. The germline CDR1 and CDR2 sequences are SGHRS and YFSETQ. V was clipped by 4 bases and J by 2 bases; unmatched bases: 7. This CDR3 comprises 16 residues. CDR3 coding DNA: TGCGCCAGCAGCACCACAGGGGGCATAACTGGAAACACCATATATTTT. Translating gives CASSTTGGITGNTIYF.

This sequence joins TRBV27 and TRBJ1-1; D might be TRBD1 (5 bases). CDR1 and CDR2 from the germline V gene are MNHEY and SMNVEV (reference sequence). The CDR3 runs to 13 residues. Trimming pared 3 bases from V and 10 bases from J, leaving 15 bases between. CDR3 in DNA: TGTGCCAGCAGTTTTGAGGGGCCTGGTGGAGCTTTCTTT. Protein product: CASSFEGPGGAFF.

V gene TRBV6-5 combines with J gene TRBJ2-4; D is uncertain. V lost 3 bases, J lost 1 base, and 7 bases lay in between. Germline CDR1 MNHEY, CDR2 SVGAGI. This CDR3 comprises 14 residues. Here the CDR3 reads CASSYERAKNIQYF. The CDR3 nucleotides read TGTGCCAGCAGTTATGAAAGGGCCAAAAACATTCAGTACTTC.

This chain links TRBV5-1 with TRBJ2-6, with 8 bases matching TRBD2. CDR3 length equals 17 residues. Per the germline V gene, CDR1 is SGHRS and CDR2 is YFSETQ. Trimming at V came to 2 bases and at J to 0 bases, leaving 4 bases not matched to a gene. This CDR3 reads CASSFGTRGSGANVLTF. DNA for the CDR3: TGCGCCAGCAGCTTCGGGACTAGGGGCTCTGGGGCCAACGTCCTGACTTTC.

V gene TRBV27 combines with J gene TRBJ2-3; D gene ambiguous. This CDR3 has 14 amino acids. V was shortened by 7 bases and J by 0 bases, with 11 bases between the two germline ends. From germline, CDR1 is MNHEY and CDR2 SMNVEV (reference sequence). In nucleotides, the CDR3 is TGTGCCAGCAACTTTGTGGGTAGCACAGATACGCAGTATTTT. Protein sequence: CASNFVGSTDTQYF.

V and J are TRBV20-1 and TRBJ2-1; 9 bases fit TRBD2. The V and J ends lost 5 bases and 9 bases, in that order; junction bases with no gene match: 14. Germline V gene data show CDR1 as DFQATT and CDR2 as SNEGSKA (reference sequence). This CDR3 is built from 15 residues. CDR3 nucleotides: TGCAGTGCTTCGAGGGCGGGAGGGCCAGGCGGTGAGCAGTTCTTC. It specifies CSASRAGGPGGEQFF.

This chain uses TRBV6-5 with TRBJ2-1, with D uncertain. Germline values: CDR1 MNHEY, CDR2 SVGAGI. The CDR3 runs 15 residues. Trimming took off 0 bases at V and 3 bases at J, with 9 bases between the two ends. In DNA form, the CDR3 reads TGTGCCAGCAGTTACTCCCGGAACCGCTACAATGAGCAGTTCTTC. This encodes CASSYSRNRYNEQFF.

The chain's CDR3 is CASSLDRGPNTEAFF. The CDR3 nucleotides are TGTGCCAGCAGCTTAGACAGGGGGCCAAACACTGAAGCTTTCTTT. The chain combines TRBV7-2 with TRBJ1-1; 9 nucleotides match TRBD1. The CDR3 extends over 15 amino acids. After removal of 1 base from V and 2 bases from J, the junction contained 2 bases not matched to a gene. Germline V gene sequence: CDR1 SGHTA, CDR2 FQGNSA.

This clonotype was counted between two and nine times. The chain carries TRBV5-4 and TRBJ2-6; D is unclear. V shed 0 bases and J shed 0 bases, with 7 bases lying between them. The length of the CDR3 is 16 residues. The germline V gene encodes CDR1 SGHNT and CDR2 YYREEE (reference sequence). CDR3 region: CASSLGHRSGANVLTF. The CDR3 DNA follows: TGTGCCAGCAGCTTGGGACACCGCTCTGGGGCCAACGTCCTGACTTTC.

The chain employs TRBV20-1 and TRBJ2-2; 10 bases agree with TRBD1. Trimming at V came to 3 bases and at J to 4 bases, leaving 8 bases not matched to a gene. CDR1 is DFQATT, CDR2 SNEGSKA, per germline (reference sequence). There are 16 residues in the CDR3. The CDR3 protein is CSASRGTGDGTGELFF. CDR3 in DNA: TGCAGTGCTAGCCGCGGGACAGGGGACGGCACCGGGGAGCTGTTTTTT.

This chain connects TRBV5-1 to TRBJ2-7, with D possibly TRBD1 on 5 matching bases. This CDR3 is 13 amino acids long. V lost 0 bases and J lost 7, with 11 bases in between. The germline V gene encodes CDR1 SGHRS and CDR2 YFSETQ. The CDR3 DNA sequence: TGCGCCAGCAGCTTGGAACAGGCCCTGGAGCAGTACTTC. It yields the protein CASSLEQALEQYF.

The table lists this clonotype with a few counts. This chain uses TRBV28 with TRBJ2-3, with D unclear. Germline CDR1 MDHEN, CDR2 SYDVKM. The CDR3 sequence is 11 residues long. The germline V and J ends were trimmed by 8 bases and 8 bases, with 11 bases remaining between them. CDR3 loop: CASYSRGTQYF. As DNA, the CDR3 is TGTGCCAGCTACAGTCGCGGTACGCAGTATTTT.

The J gene is TRBJ1-2, the V gene TRBV5-1; D gene uncertain. This CDR3 has 15 amino acids. Germline V gene lookup returns CDR1 SGHRS and CDR2 YFSETQ. V lost 0 bases, J lost 4 bases, and 13 bases lay in between. CDR3 nucleotides: TGCGCCAGCAGCTTGGCCGTTGGGTCCCCCTATGGCTACACCTTC. This gives the protein CASSLAVGSPYGYTF.

This clonotype has more than one count but fewer than ten. V usage is TRBV27 and J usage is TRBJ2-3; D unresolved. Per germline, CDR1 MNHEY and CDR2 SMNVEV (reference sequence). This CDR3 is built from 13 residues. Trimming removed 6 bases at V and 6 bases at J, with 13 bases between. The DNA of the CDR3 is TGTGCCAGCAGCCCCAGATCTATCGATACGCAGTATTTT. This encodes CASSPRSIDTQYF.

The gene calls are TRBV20-1 and TRBJ1-2; tentative D call: TRBD1 (5 bases). Trimming removed 6 bases from V and 2 bases from J, with 13 bases in between. The germline gives CDR1 DFQATT, CDR2 SNEGSKA (reference sequence). This CDR3 is 13 amino acids long. The CDR3 DNA reads TGCAGTGCCCCGGAGGGGCGGAACTATGGCTACACCTTC. This gives the protein CSAPEGRNYGYTF.

There are a few counts of this clonotype. Here the CDR3 reads CSARDPAGTSANNEQFF. CDR3 DNA: TGCAGTGCTAGAGATCCGGCCGGGACTAGCGCGAACAATGAGCAGTTCTTC. V gene TRBV20-1 combines with J gene TRBJ2-1, with 10 bases that match TRBD2. The V segment lost 0 bases and the J segment 5 bases; nucleotides outside the gene matches: 10. CDR3 length equals 17 residues. Germline CDR1 and CDR2: DFQATT and SNEGSKA (reference sequence).

The table lists this clonotype with a few counts. The V and J genes are TRBV5-1 and TRBJ1-6; the D gene is possibly TRBD1 (5 bases). Germline lookup yields CDR1 SGHRS and CDR2 YFSETQ. The CDR3 extends over 14 amino acids. V lost 2 bases and J 9 bases, leaving 12 bases between the germline ends. The CDR3 DNA reads as TGCGCCAGCAGCTTTCTACAGGATGGTTCACCCCTCCACTTT. Translation gives CASSFLQDGSPLHF.